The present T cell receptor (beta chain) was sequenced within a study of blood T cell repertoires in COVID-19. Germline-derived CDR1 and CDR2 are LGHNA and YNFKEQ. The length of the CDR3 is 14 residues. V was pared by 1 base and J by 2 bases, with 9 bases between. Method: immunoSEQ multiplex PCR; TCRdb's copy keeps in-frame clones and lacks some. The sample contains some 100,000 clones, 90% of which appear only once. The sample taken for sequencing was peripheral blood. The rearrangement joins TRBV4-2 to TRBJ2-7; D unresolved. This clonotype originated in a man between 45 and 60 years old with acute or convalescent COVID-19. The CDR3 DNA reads TGTGCCAGCAGCCAAGTTGCAGATCCCTACGAGCAGTACTTC. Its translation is CASSQVADPYEQYF.